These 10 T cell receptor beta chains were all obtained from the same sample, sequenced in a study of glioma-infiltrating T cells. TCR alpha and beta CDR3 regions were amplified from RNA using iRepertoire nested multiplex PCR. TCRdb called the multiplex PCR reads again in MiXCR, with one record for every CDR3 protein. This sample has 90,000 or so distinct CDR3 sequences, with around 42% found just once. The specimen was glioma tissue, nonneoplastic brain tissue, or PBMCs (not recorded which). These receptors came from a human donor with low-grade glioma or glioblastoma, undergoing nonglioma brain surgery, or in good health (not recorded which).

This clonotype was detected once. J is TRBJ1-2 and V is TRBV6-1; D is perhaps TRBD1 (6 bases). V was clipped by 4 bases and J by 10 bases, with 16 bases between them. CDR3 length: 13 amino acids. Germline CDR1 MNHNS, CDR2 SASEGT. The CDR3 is CASSGIGGPLYTF. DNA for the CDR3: TGTGCCAGCAGTGGGATAGGGGGACCTCTCTACACCTTC.

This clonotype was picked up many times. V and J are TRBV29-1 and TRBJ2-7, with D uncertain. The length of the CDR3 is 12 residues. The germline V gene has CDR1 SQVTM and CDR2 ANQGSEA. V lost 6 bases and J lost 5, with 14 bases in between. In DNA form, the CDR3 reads TGCAGCGTCATTCTTGGTACTCACGAGCAGTACTTC. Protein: CSVILGTHEQYF.

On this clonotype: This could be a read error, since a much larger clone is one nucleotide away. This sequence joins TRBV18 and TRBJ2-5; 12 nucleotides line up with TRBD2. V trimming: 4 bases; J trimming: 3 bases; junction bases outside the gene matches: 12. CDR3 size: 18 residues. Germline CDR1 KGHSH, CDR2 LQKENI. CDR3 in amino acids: CASSRGLAGWPGEETQYF. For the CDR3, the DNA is TGTGCCAGCTCACGCGGACTAGCGGGATGGCCGGGAGAAGAGACCCAGTACTTC. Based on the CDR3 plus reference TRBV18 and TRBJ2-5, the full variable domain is NAGVMQNPRHLVRRRGQEARLRCSPMKGHSHVYWYRQLPEEGLKFMVYLQKENIIDESGMPKERFSAEFPKEGPSILRIQQVVRGDSAAYFCASSRGLAGWPGEETQYFGPGTRLLVL.

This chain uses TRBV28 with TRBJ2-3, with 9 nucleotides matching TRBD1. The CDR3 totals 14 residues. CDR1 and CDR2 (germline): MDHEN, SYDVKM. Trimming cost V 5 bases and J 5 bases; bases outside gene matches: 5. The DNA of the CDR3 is TGTGCCAGCAGTGGGGACAGGGATAGAGATACGCAGTATTTT. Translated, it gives CASSGDRDRDTQYF.

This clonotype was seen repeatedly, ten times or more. The CDR3 bases are TGTGCCAGTAGTAGACTAGCCCCCACAGATACGCAGTATTTT. Encoded protein: CASSRLAPTDTQYF. The chain uses TRBV19 and TRBJ2-3, with 7 bases matching TRBD2. The trim removed 4 bases at V and 2 bases at J, leaving 3 bases unmatched. Germline values: CDR1 LNHDA, CDR2 SQIVND (reference sequence). The CDR3 consists of 14 residues. The full variable domain, with the rest looked up from reference TRBV19 and TRBJ2-3, is DGGITQSPKYLFRKEGQNVTLSCEQNLNHDAMYWYRQDPGQGLRLIYYSQIVNDFQKGDIAEGYSVSREKKESFPLTVTSAQKNPTAFYLCASSRLAPTDTQYFGPGTRLTVL.

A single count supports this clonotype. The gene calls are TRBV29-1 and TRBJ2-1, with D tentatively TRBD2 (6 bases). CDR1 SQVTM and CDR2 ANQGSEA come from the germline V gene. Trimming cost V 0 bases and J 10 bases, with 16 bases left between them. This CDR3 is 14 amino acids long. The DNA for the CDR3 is TGCAGCGTTGAAGAGGCGGGGTGGGCTAAAGAGCAGTTCTTC. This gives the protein CSVEEAGWAKEQFF.

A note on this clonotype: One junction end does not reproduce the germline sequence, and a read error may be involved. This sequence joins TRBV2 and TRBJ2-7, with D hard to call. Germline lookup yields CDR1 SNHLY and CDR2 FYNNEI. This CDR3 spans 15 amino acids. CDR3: CASSEAGKKAVEQYF. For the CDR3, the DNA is TGCGCCAGCAGTGAGGCAGGAAAAAAGGCGGTCGAGCAGTACTTC.

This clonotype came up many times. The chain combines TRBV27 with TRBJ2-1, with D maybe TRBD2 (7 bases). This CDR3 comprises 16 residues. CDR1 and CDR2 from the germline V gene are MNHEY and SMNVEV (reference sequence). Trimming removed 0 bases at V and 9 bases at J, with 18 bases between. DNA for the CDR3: TGTGCCAGCAGTTTATCGGGGGGGGCGCGCTTTTTTGAGCAGTTCTTC. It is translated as CASSLSGGARFFEQFF.

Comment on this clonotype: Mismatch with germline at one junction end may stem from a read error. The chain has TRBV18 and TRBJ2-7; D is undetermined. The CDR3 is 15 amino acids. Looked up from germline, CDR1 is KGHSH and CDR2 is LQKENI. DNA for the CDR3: TGTGCCAGCTCACCACCGTCGGCTCCTTCCTACAAGCAGTACTTC. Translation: CASSPPSAPSYKQYF.

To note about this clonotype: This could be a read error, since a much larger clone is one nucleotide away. CDR3 protein: CAWRVGGWGEQLF. The CDR3 bases are TGTGCCTGGAGGGTCGGGGGGTGGGGTGAGCAGCTCTTC. The chain recombines TRBV30 with TRBJ2-1, with 7 bases that match TRBD2. The germline gives CDR1 GTSNPN, CDR2 SVGIG (reference sequence). The CDR3 is made up of 13 amino acids.